This TCR beta chain was sequenced for a study of T cell clonality in common variable immunodeficiency. Findings of the study overall: Fewer TCRbeta clones were shared among CVID subjects than controls. In common variable immunodeficiency, TCR beta chains reportedly carried fewer deletions and N-nucleotide insertions.

This clone was recorded a few times. Its specificity is not known. From the germline J gene comes the end of the CDR3, since the read stops 3 residues before it. Each donor provided about 4.5 to 8.5 ml of heparinized whole blood. V lost 6 bases, J lost 6 bases, and 17 bases stayed unmatched. Germline V gene data show CDR1 as SNHLY and CDR2 as FYNNEI. This CDR3 region has 18 residues. The repertoire was sequenced with immunoSEQ multiplex PCR; TCRdb's copy has only in-frame clones and lacks some. There are about 33,000 clones in the sample, none observed a single time. This chain connects TRBV2 to TRBJ1-6; 7 nucleotides agree with TRBD1. This sequence originates from a human donor with common variable immunodeficiency. The sequenced material came from peripheral blood mononuclear cells. The sequenced part of the CDR3 DNA is TGTGCCAGCAGCGAAACCGACCTACCCGCAGGGGGTAATTCACCC. Translation: CASSETDLPAGGNSP. The full CDR3 protein reads CASSETDLPAGGNSPLHF.